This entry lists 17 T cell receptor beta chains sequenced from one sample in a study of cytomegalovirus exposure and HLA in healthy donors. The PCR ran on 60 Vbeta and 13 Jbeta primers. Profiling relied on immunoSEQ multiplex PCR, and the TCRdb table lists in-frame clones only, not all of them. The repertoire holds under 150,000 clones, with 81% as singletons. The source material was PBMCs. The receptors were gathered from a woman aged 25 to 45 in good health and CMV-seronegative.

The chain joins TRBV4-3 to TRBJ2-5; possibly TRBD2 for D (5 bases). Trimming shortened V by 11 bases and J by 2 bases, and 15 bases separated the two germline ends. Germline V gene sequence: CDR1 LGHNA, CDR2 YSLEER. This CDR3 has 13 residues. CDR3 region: CACQRHYQETQYF. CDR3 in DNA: TGCGCCTGTCAGCGGCACTATCAAGAGACCCAGTACTTC.

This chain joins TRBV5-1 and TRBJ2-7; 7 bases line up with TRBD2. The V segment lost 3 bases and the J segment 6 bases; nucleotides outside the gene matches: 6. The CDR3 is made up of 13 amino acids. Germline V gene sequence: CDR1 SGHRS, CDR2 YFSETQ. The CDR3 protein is CASSSMSGGEQYF. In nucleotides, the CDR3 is TGCGCCAGCAGCTCGATGTCGGGGGGCGAGCAGTACTTC.

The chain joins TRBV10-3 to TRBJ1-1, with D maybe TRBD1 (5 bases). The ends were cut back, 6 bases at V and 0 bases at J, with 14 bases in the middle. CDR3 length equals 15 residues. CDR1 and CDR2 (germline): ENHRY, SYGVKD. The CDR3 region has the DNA TGTGCCATCAGCACCTCCGGGGGGGTGAACACTGAAGCTTTCTTT. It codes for CAISTSGGVNTEAFF.

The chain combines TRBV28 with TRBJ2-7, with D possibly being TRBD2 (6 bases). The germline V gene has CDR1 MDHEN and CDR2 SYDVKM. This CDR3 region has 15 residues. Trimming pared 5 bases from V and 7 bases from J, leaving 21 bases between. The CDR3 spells CASSPLGGPRGEQYF. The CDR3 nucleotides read TGTGCCAGCAGTCCCTTGGGAGGCCCCCGAGGGGAGCAGTACTTC.

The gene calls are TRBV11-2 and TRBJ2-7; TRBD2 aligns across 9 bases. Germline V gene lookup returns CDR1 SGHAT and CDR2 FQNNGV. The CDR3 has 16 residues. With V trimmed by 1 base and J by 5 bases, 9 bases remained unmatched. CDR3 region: CASSLVAGGLFHEQYF. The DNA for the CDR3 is TGTGCCAGCAGCTTAGTGGCGGGAGGGTTGTTCCACGAGCAGTACTTC.

The DNA for the CDR3 is TGTGCTGTTAGCGGGCTCTCTGATACGCAGTATTTT. Protein: CAVSGLSDTQYF. The chain employs TRBV7-9 and TRBJ2-3; 7 bases fit TRBD2. Germline CDR1 and CDR2: SEHNR and FQNEAQ (reference sequence). The CDR3 consists of 12 residues. The variable domain in full, completed from reference TRBV7-9 and TRBJ2-3, reads DTGVSQNPRHKITKRGQNVTFRCDPISEHNRLYWYRQTLGQGPEFLTYFQNEAQLEKSRLLSDRFSAERPKGSFSTLEIQRTEQGDSAMYLCAVSGLSDTQYFGPGTRLTVL.

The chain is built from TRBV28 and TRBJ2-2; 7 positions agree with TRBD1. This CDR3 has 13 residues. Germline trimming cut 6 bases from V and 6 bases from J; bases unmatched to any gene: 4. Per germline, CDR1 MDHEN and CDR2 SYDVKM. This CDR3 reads CASSQTGSGELFF. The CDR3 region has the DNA TGTGCCAGCAGCCAGACAGGGTCCGGGGAGCTGTTTTTT.

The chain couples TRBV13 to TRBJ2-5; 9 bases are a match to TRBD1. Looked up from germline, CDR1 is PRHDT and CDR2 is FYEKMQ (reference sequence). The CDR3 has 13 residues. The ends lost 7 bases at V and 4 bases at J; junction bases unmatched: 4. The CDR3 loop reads CASNEDRGETQYF. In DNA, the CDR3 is TGTGCCAGCAACGAGGACAGGGGAGAGACCCAGTACTTC.

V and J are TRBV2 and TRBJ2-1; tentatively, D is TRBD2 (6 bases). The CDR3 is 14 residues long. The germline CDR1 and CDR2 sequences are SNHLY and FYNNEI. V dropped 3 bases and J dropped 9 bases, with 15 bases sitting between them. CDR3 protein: CASSEDTGGFEQFF. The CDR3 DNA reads TGTGCCAGCAGTGAGGATACCGGGGGATTTGAGCAGTTCTTC.

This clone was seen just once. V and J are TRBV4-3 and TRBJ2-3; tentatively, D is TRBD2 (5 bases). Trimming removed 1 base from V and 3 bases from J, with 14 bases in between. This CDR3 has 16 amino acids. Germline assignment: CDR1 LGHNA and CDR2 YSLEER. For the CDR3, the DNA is TGCGCCAGCAGCCAAGCCACCTGGTCGGGAACAGATACGCAGTATTTT. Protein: CASSQATWSGTDTQYF.

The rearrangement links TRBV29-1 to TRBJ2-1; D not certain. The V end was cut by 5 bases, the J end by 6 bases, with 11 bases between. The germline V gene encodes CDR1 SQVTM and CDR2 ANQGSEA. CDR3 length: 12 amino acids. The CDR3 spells CSVSGFTNEQFF. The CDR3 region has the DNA TGCAGCGTTTCCGGTTTTACCAATGAGCAGTTCTTC.

This CDR3 reads CASSPGGQGSTDTQYF. The CDR3 coding sequence is TGTGCCAGCAGCCCCGGGGGGCAGGGGAGCACAGATACGCAGTATTTT. V gene TRBV5-4 combines with J gene TRBJ2-3; TRBD2 is a possible D gene (7 bases). This CDR3 spans 16 amino acids. Looked up from germline, CDR1 is SGHNT and CDR2 is YYREEE (reference sequence). Trimming took off 4 bases at V and 0 bases at J, with 15 bases between the two ends.

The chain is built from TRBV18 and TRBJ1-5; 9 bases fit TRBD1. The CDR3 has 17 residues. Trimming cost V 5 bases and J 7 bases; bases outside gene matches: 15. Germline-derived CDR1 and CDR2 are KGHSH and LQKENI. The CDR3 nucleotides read TGTGCCAGCTCATCAGACAGGGGGGAGCCTGGGGAGCAGCCCCAGCATTTT. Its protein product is CASSSDRGEPGEQPQHF.

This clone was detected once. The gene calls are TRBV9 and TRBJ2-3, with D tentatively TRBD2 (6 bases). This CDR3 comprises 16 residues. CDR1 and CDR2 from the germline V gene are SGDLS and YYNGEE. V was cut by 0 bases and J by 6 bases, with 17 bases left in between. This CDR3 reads CASSVDSLAGWDTQYF. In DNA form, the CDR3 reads TGTGCCAGCAGCGTAGATTCACTAGCTGGTTGGGATACGCAGTATTTT.

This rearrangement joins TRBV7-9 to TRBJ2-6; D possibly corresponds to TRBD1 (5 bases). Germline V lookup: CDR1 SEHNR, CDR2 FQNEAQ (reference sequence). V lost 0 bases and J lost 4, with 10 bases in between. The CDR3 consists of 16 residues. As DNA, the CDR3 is TGTGCCAGCAGCTTAGCAGGGGCTGGCGGGGCCAACGTCCTGACTTTC. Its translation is CASSLAGAGGANVLTF.

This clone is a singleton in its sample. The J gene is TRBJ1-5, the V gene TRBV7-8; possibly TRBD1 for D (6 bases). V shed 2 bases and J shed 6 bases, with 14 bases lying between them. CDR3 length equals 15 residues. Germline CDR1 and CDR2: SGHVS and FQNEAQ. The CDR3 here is CASSLYQGPAQPQHF. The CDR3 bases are TGTGCCAGCAGCTTATATCAGGGGCCGGCTCAGCCCCAGCATTTT.

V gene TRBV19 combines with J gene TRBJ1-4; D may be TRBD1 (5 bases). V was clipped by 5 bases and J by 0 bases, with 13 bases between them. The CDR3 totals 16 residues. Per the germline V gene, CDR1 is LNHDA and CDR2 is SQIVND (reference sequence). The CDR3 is CASSPGRGSTNEKLFF. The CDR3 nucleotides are TGTGCCAGTAGTCCGGGACGGGGGTCAACTAATGAAAAACTGTTTTTT.